Listed here are 20 T cell receptor beta chains from one sample, sequenced in a study of T cell responses to AZD1222 COVID-19 vaccine. Generated by immunoSEQ multiplex PCR, the TCRdb table keeps only in-frame clones and is missing some. The sample yields about 34,000 clones, about 89% seen once. Specimen: peripheral blood, collected on day 0 of AZD1222 vaccination. Source of these receptors: an adult in good health.

The chain employs TRBV5-6 and TRBJ2-7; 8 nucleotides line up with TRBD1. V was pared by 2 bases and J by 2 bases, with 0 bases of the junction left unmatched. This CDR3 spans 13 amino acids. Germline loops: CDR1 SGHDT, CDR2 YYEEEE. This chain's CDR3 is CASSLQGAYEQYF. The DNA for the CDR3 is TGTGCCAGCAGCTTACAGGGGGCCTACGAGCAGTACTTC.

Concerning this clone: The junction differs from germline at one of its ends, possibly a read error. This chain connects TRBV19 to TRBJ2-6, with 7 positions matching TRBD1. Germline CDR1 LNHDA, CDR2 SQIVND (reference sequence). The CDR3 has 16 amino acids. CDR3 sequence (DNA): TGTGCCAATAGTATAACAGGGGTCTCTGGGGCCAACGTCCTGACTTTC. Residues: CANSITGVSGANVLTF.

On this clone: An end of the junction does not agree with germline; a read error may underlie this. The chain joins TRBV27 to TRBJ1-4; D gene ambiguous. CDR3 length: 17 residues. Germline V CDR1 and CDR2: MNHEY, SMNVEV (reference sequence). The CDR3 loop reads CASSLSPSGWGGEKLFF. The CDR3 nucleotides are TGTGCCAGCAGTCTATCTCCGAGTGGGTGGGGAGGTGAAAAACTGTTTTTT.

V usage is TRBV7-9 and J usage is TRBJ2-3; a possible D gene is TRBD1 (5 bases). The CDR3 runs 16 residues. Germline V gene data show CDR1 as SEHNR and CDR2 as FQNEAQ (reference sequence). V was pared by 5 bases and J by 2 bases, with 17 bases between. For the CDR3, the DNA is TGTGCCAGCAGCCCTCAGACAGTCCCCCCCACAGATACGCAGTATTTT. Protein: CASSPQTVPPTDTQYF.

This chain uses TRBV13 with TRBJ2-1; 12 bases are a match to TRBD2. This CDR3 contains 17 residues. Trimming removed 5 bases from V and 3 bases from J; junction bases left unmatched: 8. Germline V gene lookup returns CDR1 PRHDT and CDR2 FYEKMQ (reference sequence). The CDR3 spells CASSTGLAGGHYNEQFF. CDR3 nucleotide sequence: TGTGCCAGCAGCACAGGCCTAGCGGGGGGGCACTACAATGAGCAGTTCTTC.

The J gene is TRBJ2-2, the V gene TRBV3-1 (or the pseudogene TRBV3-2); no reliable D call. Germline-derived CDR1 and CDR2 are LGHDT and YNNKEL (reference sequence). The CDR3 contains 16 residues. Trimming pared 4 bases from V and 5 bases from J, leaving 17 bases between. CDR3 in DNA: TGTGCCAGCAGCCCGAGGTTCGTGTCCAAAACCGGGGAGCTGTTTTTT. It encodes CASSPRFVSKTGELFF.

The rearrangement joins TRBV6-2 or TRBV6-3 to TRBJ1-2; D is unclear. The CDR3 runs to 13 residues. Trimming removed 0 bases from V and 7 bases from J, with 9 bases in between. Germline CDR1 is MNHEY and CDR2 is SVGEGT. The CDR3 is CASSYSGISGYTF. The CDR3 region has the DNA TGTGCCAGCAGTTACTCAGGGATAAGTGGCTACACCTTC.

The rearrangement joins TRBV10-3 to TRBJ2-7; D call uncertain. The CDR3 covers 13 residues. V lost 0 bases and J 5 bases, leaving 8 bases between the germline ends. Germline V gene data show CDR1 as ENHRY and CDR2 as SYGVKD. The CDR3: CAISESQGHEQYF. CDR3 nucleotide sequence: TGTGCCATCAGTGAGTCGCAAGGTCACGAGCAGTACTTC.

A single count supports this clone. The CDR3 is CASSGIRPGNQGTEAFF. The CDR3 nucleotides are TGCGCCAGCAGCGGGATCCGACCGGGAAATCAGGGTACTGAAGCTTTCTTT. The chain employs TRBV5-1 and TRBJ1-1, with D possibly being TRBD1 (5 bases). The germline gives CDR1 SGHRS, CDR2 YFSETQ. CDR3 length equals 17 residues. The germline V and J ends were trimmed by 4 bases and 5 bases, with 24 bases remaining between them.

This clone showed up just a few times. The chain carries TRBV28 and TRBJ2-7; 7 bases are a match to TRBD2. V dropped 5 bases and J dropped 7; count of bases not matched to a gene: 11. Germline CDR1 is MDHEN and CDR2 is SYDVKM. CDR3 length: 14 residues. CDR3 nucleotide sequence: TGTGCCAGCAGTCCTAGCGGCCCGCTCGGGGAGCAGTACTTC. Encoded protein: CASSPSGPLGEQYF.

The V gene is TRBV6-6, the J gene TRBJ2-3; 11 bases fit TRBD2. The CDR3 spans 15 residues. Germline V gene data show CDR1 as MNHNY and CDR2 as SVGAGI (reference sequence). J was trimmed by 3 bases and V by 6 bases; bases with no gene match: 5. The CDR3 nucleotides are TGTGCCAGCAGGATGGGACTAGCGGAAACAGATACGCAGTATTTT. Translation gives CASRMGLAETDTQYF.

The gene calls are TRBV19 and TRBJ2-5; D is possibly TRBD1 (5 bases). Trimming removed 5 bases at V and 5 bases at J, with 12 bases between. Germline V gene lookup returns CDR1 LNHDA and CDR2 SQIVND (reference sequence). The CDR3 runs to 13 residues. CDR3 bases: TGTGCCAGTAGTCGCACAAAGGGGGAGACCCAGTACTTC. It encodes CASSRTKGETQYF.

The rearrangement links TRBV20-1 to TRBJ2-5; D gene unclear. Germline V gene lookup returns CDR1 DFQATT and CDR2 SNEGSKA (reference sequence). Trimming removed 3 bases from V and 7 bases from J, with 9 bases in between. This CDR3 is 11 amino acids long. The CDR3 protein is CSARDPGTQYF. CDR3 coding DNA: TGCAGTGCTAGGGACCCGGGGACCCAGTACTTC.

The chain employs TRBV4-2 and TRBJ2-5, with D maybe TRBD1 (6 bases). The germline V gene has CDR1 LGHNA and CDR2 YNFKEQ. The CDR3 contains 16 residues. V was trimmed by 0 bases and J by 5 bases, leaving 16 bases between them. CDR3 sequence reads: CASSQDPTQGSETQYF. DNA of the CDR3: TGTGCCAGCAGCCAAGATCCCACACAGGGCAGTGAGACCCAGTACTTC.

The chain is built from TRBV6-2 or TRBV6-3 and TRBJ2-3, with D tentatively TRBD2 (6 bases). The germline V gene has CDR1 MNHEY and CDR2 SVGEGT. Trimming shortened V by 0 bases and J by 0 bases, and 13 bases separated the two germline ends. This CDR3 has 17 residues. The DNA of the CDR3 is TGTGCCAGCAGTTACTCCCCCCGGGAGTGGAGCACAGATACGCAGTATTTT. Protein: CASSYSPREWSTDTQYF.

The chain joins TRBV7-6 to TRBJ2-7; TRBD2 is a possible D gene (6 bases). Trimming took off 3 bases at V and 4 bases at J, with 19 bases between the two ends. CDR1 is SGHVS, CDR2 FNYEAQ, per germline. This CDR3 comprises 16 residues. Here the CDR3 DNA reads TGTGCCAGCAGCTTTAGGTCGTCGGTAAGCGGGTACGAGCAGTACTTC. This gives the protein CASSFRSSVSGYEQYF.

This clone came up once. The chain has TRBV6-5 and TRBJ1-1; the D gene is possibly TRBD1 (5 bases). Trimming took 4 bases from V and 0 from J, leaving 15 bases between them. The germline gives CDR1 MNHEY, CDR2 SVGAGI. This CDR3 is built from 16 residues. For the CDR3, the DNA is TGTGCCAGCAGTTTCCAGGGATATCCGATGAACACTGAAGCTTTCTTT. It translates to CASSFQGYPMNTEAFF.

The chain joins TRBV10-1 to TRBJ1-1, with 7 bases lining up with TRBD1. This CDR3 spans 15 amino acids. V lost 2 bases to trimming and J lost 5 bases; unmatched junction nucleotides: 8. The germline V gene encodes CDR1 WNHNN and CDR2 SYGVQD (reference sequence). CDR3 in amino acids: CASSETTTGVTEAFF. CDR3 bases: TGCGCCAGCAGTGAGACGACCACAGGGGTTACTGAAGCTTTCTTT.

The chain joins TRBV7-9 to TRBJ1-1, with a tentative D call TRBD1 (6 bases). From germline, CDR1 is SEHNR and CDR2 FQNEAQ (reference sequence). The CDR3 runs to 14 residues. Trimming cost V 3 bases and J 6 bases, with 14 bases left between them. The CDR3 DNA sequence: TGTGCCAGCAGCTTGGAGGGGGGAGGGTCTGAAGCTTTCTTT. Translation: CASSLEGGGSEAFF. The full variable domain, in which reference TRBV7-9 and TRBJ1-1 provide the parts outside the CDR3, is DTGVSQNPRHKITKRGQNVTFRCDPISEHNRLYWYRQTLGQGPEFLTYFQNEAQLEKSRLLSDRFSAERPKGSFSTLEIQRTEQGDSAMYLCASSLEGGGSEAFFGQGTRLTVV.

V and J are TRBV28 and TRBJ1-5; tentatively, D is TRBD1 (5 bases). The V end lost 6 bases, the J end lost 1 base, and 10 bases lay between the germline ends. Germline loops: CDR1 MDHEN, CDR2 SYDVKM. This CDR3 is 14 amino acids long. The CDR3 region is CASSLQASNQPQHF. DNA of the CDR3: TGTGCCAGCAGCCTACAGGCAAGCAATCAGCCCCAGCATTTT.